These 23 T cell receptor beta chains were all obtained from the same sample, sequenced in a study of CD8+ T cells in alopecia areata. Treatment of the sample: oral pan-JAK inhibitor, 5-10 mg twice daily. Extracted RNA was reverse transcribed into cDNA, the sequencing template. TCRdb's table, derived via immunoSEQ multiplex PCR, lists solely in-frame clones and lacks some. The sample lists about 100,000 clones, roughly three fifths seen once, with 16% in the top ten. The specimen was CD8+ T cells sorted from blood, collected at week 56, from a patient treated with tofacitinib. Receptors originate from a human donor with alopecia areata.

V gene TRBV19 combines with J gene TRBJ1-1; TRBD1 aligns across 11 bases. The CDR3 is made up of 14 amino acids. Germline-derived CDR1 and CDR2 are LNHDA and SQIVND (reference sequence). Trimming cost V 9 bases and J 5 bases; bases outside gene matches: 8. This CDR3 is CASRDRGVRTEAFF. Here the CDR3 DNA reads TGTGCCAGCCGGGACAGGGGGGTCCGTACTGAAGCTTTCTTT.

This clone was picked up a small number of times. The chain links TRBV5-1 to TRBJ1-5; 8 positions match TRBD1. CDR1 and CDR2 from the germline V gene are SGHRS and YFSETQ. The CDR3 has 17 residues. V trimming: 7 bases; J trimming: 5 bases; junction bases outside the gene matches: 17. This CDR3 reads CASEGTRGQGTDQPQHF. CDR3 in DNA: TGCGCCAGCGAGGGGACCAGAGGACAGGGTACCGATCAGCCCCAGCATTTT.

The chain joins TRBV5-1 to TRBJ2-1, with TRBD1 matching over 8 bases. J was trimmed by 6 bases and V by 0 bases; bases with no gene match: 5. The CDR3 runs to 15 residues. CDR1 SGHRS and CDR2 YFSETQ come from the germline V gene. The CDR3 loop is CASSLGQGFANEQFF. The CDR3 nucleotides read TGCGCCAGCAGCTTGGGACAGGGGTTTGCCAATGAGCAGTTCTTC.

This rearrangement joins TRBV4-1 to TRBJ2-2; D not certain. V was shortened by 4 bases and J by 6 bases, with 9 bases between the two germline ends. The CDR3 is 13 residues long. Germline assignment: CDR1 MGHRA and CDR2 YSYEKL. The CDR3 nucleotides are TGCGCCAGCAGCCGCCCGGAACCCGGGGAGCTGTTTTTT. Amino acid sequence: CASSRPEPGELFF.

The chain uses TRBV13 and TRBJ2-7; tentatively, D is TRBD1 (6 bases). V was trimmed by 5 bases and J by 3 bases, leaving 8 bases between them. This CDR3 region has 12 residues. From germline, CDR1 is PRHDT and CDR2 FYEKMQ (reference sequence). The CDR3 loop reads CASSAGVYEQYF. In DNA form, the CDR3 reads TGTGCCAGCAGCGCAGGGGTCTACGAGCAGTACTTC.

As to this clone: The same CDR3 also results from other DNA sequences found in this sample. This chain connects TRBV27 to TRBJ2-7; 11 bases fit TRBD1. Germline V lookup: CDR1 MNHEY, CDR2 SMNVEV (reference sequence). V was clipped by 9 bases and J by 2 bases; unmatched bases: 3. The CDR3 has 13 residues. For the CDR3, the DNA is TGTGCCAGTAGGACAGGGGGCACCTACGAGCAGTACTTC. The encoded protein is CASRTGGTYEQYF.

There are a few counts of this clone. The V call is TRBV29-1, the J call TRBJ1-5; no reliable D call. The V gene lost 5 bases and the J gene lost 5 bases, with 16 bases spanning the gap. The V gene's germline CDR1 is SQVTM and CDR2 ANQGSEA. The CDR3 covers 14 residues. Written as DNA, the CDR3 is TGCAGCGTTACTGAGGGTACCCTAGATCAGCCCCAGCATTTT. Translation: CSVTEGTLDQPQHF.

The V and J genes are TRBV5-1 and TRBJ2-3; D uncertain. Trimming shortened V by 0 bases and J by 3 bases, and 11 bases separated the two germline ends. CDR3 length equals 15 residues. CDR1 and CDR2 (germline): SGHRS, YFSETQ. CDR3 nucleotide sequence: TGCGCCAGCAGCTTGGCCGTGTCCTTAACAGATACGCAGTATTTT. Residues: CASSLAVSLTDTQYF.

This clone appeared a few times. The genes are TRBV30 and TRBJ2-7; D is undetermined. The CDR3 totals 12 residues. The germline CDR1 and CDR2 sequences are GTSNPN and SVGIG (reference sequence). Trimming left V 1 base short and J 2 bases short, with 6 bases between. In DNA, the CDR3 is TGTGCCTGGAGTGGAGCCGCCTACGAGCAGTACTTC. This gives the protein CAWSGAAYEQYF.

The chain joins TRBV19 to TRBJ1-2, with D hard to call. The germline V gene has CDR1 LNHDA and CDR2 SQIVND (reference sequence). Trimming left V 7 bases short and J 2 bases short, with 11 bases between. The CDR3 spans 13 residues. The CDR3 DNA is TGTGCCAGTATAGGTATGGGGAACTATGGCTACACCTTC. Residues: CASIGMGNYGYTF.

This chain connects TRBV30 to TRBJ1-1; no definite D call. The germline V gene encodes CDR1 GTSNPN and CDR2 SVGIG (reference sequence). V gave up 5 bases and J gave up 2 bases, with 9 bases separating them. The CDR3 loop spans 12 amino acids. This chain's CDR3 is CAWAVTNTEAFF. DNA for the CDR3: TGTGCCTGGGCTGTCACCAACACTGAAGCTTTCTTT.

This clone was seen more than once but under ten times. V usage is TRBV7-2 and J usage is TRBJ2-5; maybe TRBD2 (6 bases). V was cut by 2 bases and J by 2 bases, with 15 bases left in between. Germline CDR1 and CDR2: SGHTA and FQGNSA. The CDR3 is 16 amino acids. In nucleotides, the CDR3 is TGTGCCAGCAGCTTAATCCCTAGCGTCCCTCAAGAGACCCAGTACTTC. This sequence encodes CASSLIPSVPQETQYF.

This clone was counted only a few times. The chain is built from TRBV7-9 and TRBJ1-5; no definite D call. Germline values: CDR1 SEHNR, CDR2 FQNEAQ (reference sequence). V was cut by 1 base and J by 0 bases, with 10 bases left in between. The CDR3 totals 16 residues. The CDR3 nucleotides read TGTGCCAGCAGCTTAGGGTATAAAGATAGCAATCAGCCCCAGCATTTT. Encoded protein: CASSLGYKDSNQPQHF. Filled out from reference TRBV7-9 and TRBJ1-5, the complete variable domain reads DTGVSQNPRHKITKRGQNVTFRCDPISEHNRLYWYRQTLGQGPEFLTYFQNEAQLEKSRLLSDRFSAERPKGSFSTLEIQRTEQGDSAMYLCASSLGYKDSNQPQHFGDGTRLSIL.

This chain joins TRBV5-6 and TRBJ1-2; 11 nucleotides line up with TRBD1. CDR1 is SGHDT, CDR2 YYEEEE, per germline. Trimming cost V 4 bases and J 6 bases; bases outside gene matches: 5. This CDR3 comprises 14 residues. For the CDR3, the DNA is TGTGCCAGCAGCCCGGGGACAGGGGGTAATGGCTACACCTTC. This encodes CASSPGTGGNGYTF.

CDR3 nucleotide sequence: TGCAGCGCAGCCAAGGGGGAAGCCTACGAGCAGTACTTC. Translating gives CSAAKGEAYEQYF. This chain joins TRBV29-1 and TRBJ2-7, with D maybe TRBD1 (6 bases). The length of the CDR3 is 13 residues. V dropped 7 bases and J dropped 2 bases, with 15 bases sitting between them. Looked up from germline, CDR1 is SQVTM and CDR2 is ANQGSEA.

In its sample, this clone was seen a few times. The rearrangement uses TRBV5-6 and TRBJ2-1; tentatively, D is TRBD2 (7 bases). Germline lookup yields CDR1 SGHDT and CDR2 YYEEEE. The CDR3 spans 16 residues. The ends were cut back, 4 bases at V and 8 bases at J, with 22 bases in the middle. CDR3 loop: CASSPEGGGRLDEQFF. The CDR3 nucleotides are TGTGCCAGCAGCCCCGAAGGGGGAGGGAGATTGGATGAGCAGTTCTTC.

This clone came up a few times. The rearrangement links TRBV4-1 to TRBJ2-5; no definite D call. Germline CDR1 is MGHRA and CDR2 is YSYEKL. This CDR3 is 13 amino acids long. Deletions cut 6 bases from V and 2 bases from J, with 10 bases between. CDR3 sequence reads: CASSEVAQETQYF. The DNA for the CDR3 is TGCGCCAGCAGTGAGGTAGCACAAGAGACCCAGTACTTC.

The rearrangement uses TRBV5-8 and TRBJ2-5; the D is unclear. The J call is uncertain, as TRBJ2-7 better fits the DNA end. The CDR3 spans 14 residues. The germline gives CDR1 SGHTS, CDR2 YDEGEE. CDR3 residues: CASSLRQTTYEQYF. The DNA of the CDR3 is TGTGCCAGCAGCTTGCGGCAGACCACCTACGAGCAGTACTTC.

This clone is a singleton in its sample. The gene calls are TRBV6-1 and TRBJ1-1; no clear D gene. The CDR3 is 14 residues long. CDR1 is MNHNS and CDR2 is SASEGT in the germline V gene. V was pared by 5 bases and J by 1 base, with 11 bases between. The CDR3 loop reads CASSPWVTNTEAFF. CDR3 DNA sequence: TGTGCCAGCAGTCCCTGGGTGACGAACACTGAAGCTTTCTTT.

This clone appeared a few times. V is TRBV13 and J is TRBJ2-1; 14 nucleotides line up with TRBD2. The germline V gene encodes CDR1 PRHDT and CDR2 FYEKMQ (reference sequence). The CDR3 covers 19 residues. V was clipped by 3 bases and J by 2 bases; unmatched bases: 9. The CDR3 here is CASSFPGTSGGPTYNEQFF. The CDR3 nucleotides read TGTGCCAGCAGCTTCCCCGGGACTAGCGGGGGACCGACCTACAATGAGCAGTTCTTC.

This clone was counted a few times. This chain uses TRBV5-6 with TRBJ2-3; no reliable D call. Germline V gives CDR1 SGHDT, CDR2 YYEEEE. Trimming removed 1 base from V and 5 bases from J, with 8 bases in between. This CDR3 spans 13 amino acids. The CDR3 sequence is CASSLPSGDTQYF. The CDR3 DNA reads TGTGCCAGCAGCTTGCCCTCGGGAGATACGCAGTATTTT.

This clone occurred once. CDR3 sequence reads: CASRGEGVNEQFF. CDR3 DNA sequence: TGTGCCAGCAGAGGGGAGGGTGTCAATGAGCAGTTCTTC. This chain joins TRBV2 and TRBJ2-1; 7 positions agree with TRBD2. Trimming removed 6 bases from V and 6 bases from J; junction bases left unmatched: 5. The CDR3 contains 13 residues. From germline, CDR1 is SNHLY and CDR2 FYNNEI.

This clone has only one observation. This chain joins TRBV14 and TRBJ1-6, with 11 positions matching TRBD1. J was trimmed by 12 bases and V by 8 bases; bases with no gene match: 6. Germline values: CDR1 SGHDN, CDR2 FVKESK. The CDR3 consists of 13 residues. CDR3 coding DNA: TGTGCCAGCTCGCTCGGGACAGGGGGACCCCTCCACTTT. The encoded protein is CASSLGTGGPLHF.